The rows below give T cell receptor beta chains drawn from one sample of a study of OX40 agonist ivuxolimab in advanced cancers. Clones were read by immunoSEQ multiplex PCR, and TCRdb kept only the in-frame ones, dropping some. Of some 58,000 clones detected, 85% to 90% appear once; the ten largest clones hold about 0.77%. The specimen was CD4+ or CD8+ T cells sorted from blood, collected in a trial of the OX40 agonist ivuxolimab. The receptor source for this set is an adult with an advanced solid tumor such as melanoma, head and neck, liver or kidney cancer. Both conserved end residues are part of each CDR3. The order of the fields is CDR3 DNA, CDR3 protein, CDR3 length, clone size, D gene, V gene, J gene. The D gene is left open where the match is weak. Clone size appears in some rows only: once, few, many, or a class for an expanded clone.

cdr3_nt: TGTGCCAGCAGTGAGACGGACAACCCCGGGGAGCTGTTTTTT
cdr3_aa: CASSETDNPGELFF
cdr3_length: 14
clone_size: -
d_call: -
v_call: TRBV2
j_call: TRBJ2-2

cdr3_nt: TGTGCCAGCAGTGAGGACAGGGTTAATTCACCCCTCCACTTT
cdr3_aa: CASSEDRVNSPLHF
cdr3_length: 14
clone_size: -
d_call: TRBD1
v_call: TRBV2
j_call: TRBJ1-6

cdr3_nt: TGTGCCTGGAGTCGGGACAGGGTGCAGCCCCAGCATTTT
cdr3_aa: CAWSRDRVQPQHF
cdr3_length: 13
clone_size: once
d_call: TRBD1
v_call: TRBV30
j_call: TRBJ1-5

cdr3_nt: TGTGCCAGCTCATGGGCGGGGAGAGACACTGAAGCTTTCTTT
cdr3_aa: CASSWAGRDTEAFF
cdr3_length: 14
clone_size: -
d_call: -
v_call: TRBV18
j_call: TRBJ1-1

cdr3_nt: TGTGCCAGCAGCTTAGTGCTTACTAGCGGGGCTCTCGGTGAGCAGTTCTTC
cdr3_aa: CASSLVLTSGALGEQFF
cdr3_length: 17
clone_size: -
d_call: TRBD2
v_call: TRBV11-3
j_call: TRBJ2-1

cdr3_nt: TGTGCCAGTAGCTATAGCAATCAGCCCCAGCATTTT
cdr3_aa: CASSYSNQPQHF
cdr3_length: 12
clone_size: few
d_call: -
v_call: TRBV19
j_call: TRBJ1-5

cdr3_nt: TGTGCCAGCAGCTTGTCAAGGGGGCAGGTGAACACTGAAGCTTTCTTT
cdr3_aa: CASSLSRGQVNTEAFF
cdr3_length: 16
clone_size: -
d_call: TRBD1
v_call: TRBV5-5
j_call: TRBJ1-1

cdr3_nt: TGTGCCAGCAGCTCTCGAGGGGGGCTCTATAGCAATCAGCCCCAGCATTTT
cdr3_aa: CASSSRGGLYSNQPQHF
cdr3_length: 17
clone_size: once
d_call: -
v_call: TRBV14
j_call: TRBJ1-5

cdr3_nt: TGTGCCAGCTCACCACTTTCATGGGTTCTAGCGGGAGAAGGAGCCAAAAACATTCAGTACTTC
cdr3_aa: CASSPLSWVLAGEGAKNIQYF
cdr3_length: 21
clone_size: -
d_call: TRBD2
v_call: TRBV18
j_call: TRBJ2-4

cdr3_nt: TGTGCCAGTAGGGACAGCTCTGGAAACACCATATATTTT
cdr3_aa: CASRDSSGNTIYF
cdr3_length: 13
clone_size: -
d_call: -
v_call: TRBV19
j_call: TRBJ1-3

cdr3_nt: TGTGCCAGCAGCTTTGGAGGGGGGCCTGACAATGAGCAGTTCTTC
cdr3_aa: CASSFGGGPDNEQFF
cdr3_length: 15
clone_size: -
d_call: -
v_call: TRBV5-8
j_call: TRBJ2-1

cdr3_nt: TGTGCCAGCAGTCACCGTGTTCATGGGATCACTGAAGCTTTCTTT
cdr3_aa: CASSHRVHGITEAFF
cdr3_length: 15
clone_size: -
d_call: -
v_call: TRBV6-6
j_call: TRBJ1-1

cdr3_nt: TGTGCCAGCTCCCCCCTAGCGGGGGGGCTGGTCAGGGCAGATACGCAGTATTTT
cdr3_aa: CASSPLAGGLVRADTQYF
cdr3_length: 18
clone_size: -
d_call: TRBD2
v_call: TRBV5-4
j_call: TRBJ2-3

cdr3_nt: TGTGCCAGCAGCCTAGGACGGGGGGGGCTTTTCGAGCAGTACTTC
cdr3_aa: CASSLGRGGLFEQYF
cdr3_length: 15
clone_size: -
d_call: TRBD2
v_call: TRBV7-6
j_call: TRBJ2-7

cdr3_nt: TGTGCCAGCAGCTCACGGACAGGGACGAACACTGAAGCTTTCTTT
cdr3_aa: CASSSRTGTNTEAFF
cdr3_length: 15
clone_size: -
d_call: TRBD1
v_call: TRBV7-2
j_call: TRBJ1-1

cdr3_nt: TGCGCCAGCAGCTTGATTGTGGGAGAGGATAATGAGCAGTTCTTC
cdr3_aa: CASSLIVGEDNEQFF
cdr3_length: 15
clone_size: -
d_call: -
v_call: TRBV5-1
j_call: TRBJ2-1

cdr3_nt: TGTGCCAGCTCACAAGGGGCGGGCACTGAACTGTTTTTT
cdr3_aa: CASSQGAGTELFF
cdr3_length: 13
clone_size: -
d_call: -
v_call: TRBV18
j_call: TRBJ1-4

cdr3_nt: TGTGCCAGCAGCTTAGACATTATCTCTGGGGCCAACGTCCTGACTTTC
cdr3_aa: CASSLDIISGANVLTF
cdr3_length: 16
clone_size: -
d_call: -
v_call: TRBV7-9
j_call: TRBJ2-6

cdr3_nt: TGCAGCGCCGGACAGGGAGATCAGCCCCAGCATTTT
cdr3_aa: CSAGQGDQPQHF
cdr3_length: 12
clone_size: -
d_call: TRBD1
v_call: TRBV29-1
j_call: TRBJ1-5

cdr3_nt: TGTGCCAGCAGTTACCCCGAGGAGCCCCAGCATTTT
cdr3_aa: CASSYPEEPQHF
cdr3_length: 12
clone_size: -
d_call: -
v_call: TRBV6-6
j_call: TRBJ1-5

cdr3_nt: TGTGCCAGCAGCTTTGTTCAGGGCGGAAACACCATATATTTT
cdr3_aa: CASSFVQGGNTIYF
cdr3_length: 14
clone_size: -
d_call: -
v_call: TRBV11-2
j_call: TRBJ1-3

cdr3_nt: TGTGCCAGCAGCTGGGGCCATAGCGGGAGGGAGGGCCATAAAAACATTCAGTACTTC
cdr3_aa: CASSWGHSGREGHKNIQYF
cdr3_length: 19
clone_size: -
d_call: TRBD2
v_call: TRBV5-4
j_call: TRBJ2-4

cdr3_nt: TGTGCCAGCAGCCCCGGCGGACAGAAAAGTGACTATGGCTACACCTTC
cdr3_aa: CASSPGGQKSDYGYTF
cdr3_length: 16
clone_size: -
d_call: -
v_call: TRBV7-3
j_call: TRBJ1-2

cdr3_nt: TGTGCCAGCAGTTCCCCCTCCGGCCTCTACGAGCAGTACTTC
cdr3_aa: CASSSPSGLYEQYF
cdr3_length: 14
clone_size: -
d_call: -
v_call: TRBV6-5
j_call: TRBJ2-7

cdr3_nt: TGTGCCAGCAGCGTACAGAACAGCGGGATAGATGAGCAGTTCTTC
cdr3_aa: CASSVQNSGIDEQFF
cdr3_length: 15
clone_size: once
d_call: TRBD2
v_call: TRBV9
j_call: TRBJ2-1

cdr3_nt: TGTGCTAGTGGGCCCGGCGTCTTCGAAGGCAATGAGCAGTTCTTC
cdr3_aa: CASGPGVFEGNEQFF
cdr3_length: 15
clone_size: -
d_call: -
v_call: TRBV12-5
j_call: TRBJ2-1

cdr3_nt: TGCGCCAGCAGCTTGGAACAGGGCGGACTAGCGGACGTCTACAATGAGCAGTTCTTC
cdr3_aa: CASSLEQGGLADVYNEQFF
cdr3_length: 19
clone_size: -
d_call: TRBD2
v_call: TRBV5-1
j_call: TRBJ2-1

cdr3_nt: TGTGCCAGCAGCTTGAAGCGGGAGGGATACGAGCAGTACTTC
cdr3_aa: CASSLKREGYEQYF
cdr3_length: 14
clone_size: -
d_call: TRBD2
v_call: TRBV5-8
j_call: TRBJ2-7

cdr3_nt: TGTGCCAGTCAGGGAGTAGGTTTCTCTGGGGCCAACGTCCTGACTTTC
cdr3_aa: CASQGVGFSGANVLTF
cdr3_length: 16
clone_size: -
d_call: -
v_call: TRBV9
j_call: TRBJ2-6

cdr3_nt: TGTGCCAGCAGTTTGGGTAGCGCCACCGGGGAGCTGTTTTTT
cdr3_aa: CASSLGSATGELFF
cdr3_length: 14
clone_size: -
d_call: -
v_call: TRBV28
j_call: TRBJ2-2

cdr3_nt: TGTGCCAGCAGTGCGTCAGTCCCTGAAGCTTTCTTT
cdr3_aa: CASSASVPEAFF
cdr3_length: 12
clone_size: once
d_call: -
v_call: TRBV2
j_call: TRBJ1-1

cdr3_nt: TGCGCCAGCAGCCCGGGGACACTAGATCGCTACGAGCAGTACTTC
cdr3_aa: CASSPGTLDRYEQYF
cdr3_length: 15
clone_size: once
d_call: -
v_call: TRBV5-1
j_call: TRBJ2-7

cdr3_nt: TGCGCCAGCAGCCCTTCCGAGGCTAACTCCTACAATGAGCAGTTCTTC
cdr3_aa: CASSPSEANSYNEQFF
cdr3_length: 16
clone_size: -
d_call: -
v_call: TRBV5-1
j_call: TRBJ2-1

cdr3_nt: TGCGCCAGCAGCTTGGGGTGGGAGATCCAAGAGACCCAGTACTTC
cdr3_aa: CASSLGWEIQETQYF
cdr3_length: 15
clone_size: -
d_call: -
v_call: TRBV5-1
j_call: TRBJ2-5

cdr3_nt: TGTGCCAGCAGGATAGCGGGGGAGGAGACCCAGTACTTC
cdr3_aa: CASRIAGEETQYF
cdr3_length: 13
clone_size: once
d_call: TRBD2
v_call: TRBV6-6
j_call: TRBJ2-5

cdr3_nt: TGTGCCAGCAGCTTGAAGGGGGCAAGCAATCAGCCCCAGCATTTT
cdr3_aa: CASSLKGASNQPQHF
cdr3_length: 15
clone_size: -
d_call: TRBD1
v_call: TRBV5-6
j_call: TRBJ1-5

cdr3_nt: TGTGCCAGCTCACCCGGTCCCTCGCGGAGGGAGGAGCACTTC
cdr3_aa: CASSPGPSRREEHF
cdr3_length: 14
clone_size: -
d_call: -
v_call: TRBV18
j_call: TRBJ2-7

cdr3_nt: TGTGCCAGCTCACCGAGCCAGAACACTGAAGCTTTCTTT
cdr3_aa: CASSPSQNTEAFF
cdr3_length: 13
clone_size: -
d_call: -
v_call: TRBV18
j_call: TRBJ1-1

cdr3_nt: TGTGCCAGCAGCTTGGCCTCCTGGTACCAAGAGACCCAGTACTTC
cdr3_aa: CASSLASWYQETQYF
cdr3_length: 15
clone_size: -
d_call: -
v_call: TRBV5-6
j_call: TRBJ2-5